This entry lists 27 T cell receptor beta chains sequenced from one sample in a study of CD8 T cells in ankylosing spondylitis. Study findings and constraints: Characteristic of ankylosing spondylitis blood, it appeared, was a TCR beta motif comprising several highly homologous variants.

These receptors lack a known antigen. Via MiXCR, TCRdb re-called the 5' RACE reads, giving one row per CDR3 protein. The table lists approximately 400,000 distinct CDR3 sequences, about 15% of them singletons. Sequenced sample: blood, either unsorted or a sorted T cell fraction (not recorded which). These receptors came from a male donor with ankylosing spondylitis.

The chain carries TRBV20-1 and TRBJ2-1; D remains ambiguous. The CDR3 is 15 amino acids. CDR1 and CDR2 from the germline V gene are DFQATT and SNEGSKA (reference sequence). V was clipped by 2 bases and J by 4 bases, with 15 bases between them. The CDR3 protein is CSARSPKVGYNEQFF. CDR3 sequence (DNA): TGCAGTGCTAGATCCCCAAAAGTGGGGTACAATGAGCAGTTCTTC.

In its sample, this clonotype was seen a few times. The chain combines TRBV9 with TRBJ2-2; no definite D call. The V gene's germline CDR1 is SGDLS and CDR2 YYNGEE. The CDR3 contains 13 residues. Trimming shortened V by 3 bases and J by 3 bases, and 6 bases separated the two germline ends. CDR3 in amino acids: CASSGDYTGELFF. CDR3 sequence (DNA): TGTGCCAGCAGCGGAGACTACACCGGGGAGCTGTTTTTT.

In its sample, this clonotype was seen a few times. The chain links TRBV5-5 to TRBJ1-5; D not certain. The CDR3 runs 15 residues. The V end was cut by 1 base, the J end by 0 bases, with 8 bases between. Looked up from germline, CDR1 is SGHKS and CDR2 is YYEKEE (reference sequence). The CDR3 coding sequence is TGTGCCAGCAGCTTGAACAGAAATAGCAATCAGCCCCAGCATTTT. Protein product: CASSLNRNSNQPQHF.

The chain links TRBV19 to TRBJ2-7, with D perhaps matching TRBD2 (5 bases). Germline values: CDR1 LNHDA, CDR2 SQIVND (reference sequence). The ends were cut back, 1 base at V and 0 bases at J, with 10 bases in the middle. This CDR3 spans 15 amino acids. In DNA, the CDR3 is TGTGCCAGTAGTATAGTCTATCGGGGCTCCTACGAGCAGTACTTC. Translation gives CASSIVYRGSYEQYF.

CDR3 loop: CASSFVGPLAEQYF. The CDR3 bases are TGTGCCAGCAGTTTCGTGGGACCCCTCGCCGAGCAGTACTTC. The chain links TRBV12-3 or TRBV12-4 to TRBJ2-7; D possibly matches TRBD1 or TRBD2 (5 bases each). The CDR3 contains 14 residues. The V gene lost 3 bases and the J gene lost 6 bases, with 15 bases spanning the gap.

This clonotype appeared many times. This chain uses TRBV4-1 with TRBJ2-7, with D tentatively TRBD1 or TRBD2 (5 bases each). The germline V gene has CDR1 MGHRA and CDR2 YSYEKL. V shed 1 base and J shed 3 bases, with 16 bases lying between them. CDR3 length: 16 amino acids. CDR3 in DNA: TGCGCCAGCAGCCAAGGGACCGGGGCCAAATACTACGAGCAGTACTTC. Amino acids: CASSQGTGAKYYEQYF.

This clonotype was recorded at least ten times. The chain carries TRBV5-1 and TRBJ2-7; 10 nucleotides line up with TRBD1. The CDR3 runs to 14 residues. CDR1 and CDR2 (germline): SGHRS, YFSETQ. Germline trimming cut 2 bases from V and 3 bases from J; bases unmatched to any gene: 2. The CDR3 is CASSFWTGGYEQYF. The CDR3 DNA reads as TGCGCCAGCAGCTTCTGGACAGGGGGCTACGAGCAGTACTTC.

This clonotype turned up a few times. The V gene is TRBV6-1, the J gene TRBJ2-7; TRBD2 matches at 9 bases. The V and J ends lost 6 bases and 2 bases, in that order; junction bases with no gene match: 8. The CDR3 runs 15 residues. The germline CDR1 and CDR2 sequences are MNHNS and SASEGT. The CDR3 DNA is TGTGCCAGCAGAGCCCCGGGACTAGCTACCTACGAGCAGTACTTC. It codes for CASRAPGLATYEQYF.

In this sample, this clonotype turned up a few times. The chain combines TRBV24-1 with TRBJ2-5; D possibly corresponds to TRBD1 (6 bases). V was cut by 4 bases and J by 3 bases, with 14 bases left in between. The germline V gene encodes CDR1 KGHDR and CDR2 SFDVKD. The CDR3 totals 15 residues. The CDR3 DNA is TGTGCCACCAGTGACTCCGGGACAAAGAAAGAGACCCAGTACTTC. Its protein is CATSDSGTKKETQYF.

This chain links TRBV7-8 with TRBJ1-4; 9 nucleotides align to TRBD1. In germline, CDR1 is SGHVS, CDR2 FQNEAQ. This CDR3 comprises 18 residues. The trim removed 5 bases at V and 3 bases at J, leaving 13 bases unmatched. The CDR3 DNA sequence: TGTGCCAGCAGCCCCCTTGGTGGACAGGGGCGATCTAATGAAAAACTGTTTTTT. Protein sequence: CASSPLGGQGRSNEKLFF.

This clonotype was seen a few times. The chain couples TRBV7-8 to TRBJ2-7; D may be TRBD2 (5 bases). Deletions cut 1 base from V and 2 bases from J, with 24 bases between. The CDR3 is 19 amino acids. Per germline, CDR1 SGHVS and CDR2 FQNEAQ. This CDR3 is CASSLEGGRRWGRPYEQYF. For the CDR3, the DNA is TGTGCCAGCAGCTTAGAAGGCGGGCGGAGATGGGGAAGGCCCTACGAGCAGTACTTC.

The chain is built from TRBV20-1 and TRBJ2-7, with 9 bases lining up with TRBD1. Germline V gene data show CDR1 as DFQATT and CDR2 as SNEGSKA (reference sequence). V gave up 3 bases and J gave up 2 bases; unmatched junction bases: 5. The CDR3 is 14 amino acids. The CDR3 sequence: CSARAGQGPYEQYF. In nucleotides, the CDR3 is TGCAGTGCTAGGGCTGGACAGGGGCCCTACGAGCAGTACTTC.

In nucleotides, the CDR3 is TGTGCCAGCAGTCGGCTCCGGGCATCTGAAGCTTTCTTT. This translates into CASSRLRASEAFF. The V call is TRBV6-1, the J call TRBJ1-1, with D unclear. The CDR3 spans 13 residues. V gave up 5 bases and J gave up 6 bases, with 13 bases separating them. Germline V lookup: CDR1 MNHNS, CDR2 SASEGT.

The V call is TRBV20-1, the J call TRBJ1-2; no clear D. The CDR3 has 14 residues. V was cut by 5 bases and J by 7 bases, with 20 bases left in between. Germline CDR1 reads DFQATT; CDR2 reads SNEGSKA (reference sequence). CDR3 nucleotide sequence: TGCAGTGCTCCTGCCCCCAAGCCCCGAAGTGGCTACACCTTC. Translation gives CSAPAPKPRSGYTF.

This chain uses TRBV5-1 with TRBJ2-1; D gene ambiguous. The CDR3 has 13 residues. Trimming removed 0 bases from V and 5 bases from J, with 6 bases in between. Looked up from germline, CDR1 is SGHRS and CDR2 is YFSETQ. CDR3 loop: CASSLAWDNEQFF. In DNA form, the CDR3 reads TGCGCCAGCAGCTTGGCGTGGGACAATGAGCAGTTCTTC.

The chain couples TRBV2 to TRBJ2-7; 14 bases fit TRBD2. After removal of 5 bases from V and 3 bases from J, the junction contained 9 bases not matched to a gene. CDR3 length equals 17 residues. Germline lookup yields CDR1 SNHLY and CDR2 FYNNEI. CDR3 sequence reads: CASSPGTSGSILYEQYF. The CDR3 DNA sequence: TGTGCCAGCAGTCCCGGGACTAGCGGGAGTATACTCTACGAGCAGTACTTC.

This chain uses TRBV7-9 with TRBJ1-2; D unclear. There are 15 residues in the CDR3. With 1 base removed from V and 4 bases from J, the gap between germline ends came to 13 bases. Per germline, CDR1 SEHNR and CDR2 FQNEAQ (reference sequence). CDR3 in amino acids: CASSLGGQKAYGYTF. The CDR3, as DNA: TGTGCCAGCAGCTTAGGGGGTCAAAAGGCCTATGGCTACACCTTC.

CDR3 sequence (DNA): TGTGCCATCAGTGAGCCCAGCCGGAAGGTGTATGGCTACACCTTC. Translating it yields CAISEPSRKVYGYTF. The gene calls are TRBV10-3 and TRBJ1-2; the D is unclear. This CDR3 has 15 amino acids. Germline CDR1 ENHRY, CDR2 SYGVKD. V lost 2 bases to trimming and J lost 5 bases, with 15 bases between them.

The V and J genes are TRBV12-3 or TRBV12-4 and TRBJ1-6, with 7 bases that match TRBD1. V gave up 0 bases and J gave up 10 bases; unmatched junction bases: 6. The CDR3 extends over 15 amino acids. The CDR3 protein is CASSLAGGGESPLHF. The CDR3 nucleotides read TGTGCCAGCAGTTTAGCGGGAGGGGGCGAGTCACCCCTCCACTTT.

This rearrangement joins TRBV30 to TRBJ1-6; TRBD1 aligns across 10 bases. V gave up 3 bases and J gave up 7 bases; unmatched junction bases: 9. Germline V gene data show CDR1 as GTSNPN and CDR2 as SVGIG (reference sequence). The CDR3 has 16 amino acids. The CDR3 DNA sequence: TGTGCCTGGAGCGGTGACAGGGGGCTATGGAATTCACCCCTCCACTTT. Translated: CAWSGDRGLWNSPLHF.

The chain joins TRBV7-9 to TRBJ1-1; D is undetermined. CDR1 and CDR2 (germline): SEHNR, FQNEAQ (reference sequence). Trimming pared 5 bases from V and 1 base from J, leaving 8 bases between. CDR3 length: 13 residues. CDR3 amino acids: CASSHGKNTEAFF. The CDR3 DNA reads TGTGCCAGCAGCCATGGGAAGAACACTGAAGCTTTCTTT.

The chain carries TRBV29-1 and TRBJ1-1, with TRBD1 matching over 8 bases. Germline lookup yields CDR1 SQVTM and CDR2 ANQGSEA. This CDR3 spans 14 amino acids. V lost 1 base, J lost 7 bases, and 8 bases stayed unmatched. The CDR3 protein is CSVEAQGARYEAFF. CDR3 DNA: TGCAGCGTTGAAGCTCAGGGGGCTCGTTATGAAGCTTTCTTT.

The rearrangement links TRBV7-2 to TRBJ2-1; 11 nucleotides line up with TRBD2. Germline values: CDR1 SGHTA, CDR2 FQGNSA. CDR3 length equals 15 residues. The V segment lost 5 bases and the J segment 8 bases; nucleotides outside the gene matches: 8. As DNA, the CDR3 is TGTGCCAGCAGCCGCGGACTAGCGGGCTTCGATGAGCAGTTCTTC. Translation: CASSRGLAGFDEQFF.

V gene TRBV12-3 or TRBV12-4 combines with J gene TRBJ1-1; D is ambiguous. Trimming took off 5 bases at V and 3 bases at J, with 7 bases between the two ends. The CDR3 is 12 residues long. The CDR3 loop is CASSRGHTEAFF. In nucleotides, the CDR3 is TGTGCCAGCAGTCGCGGACACACTGAAGCTTTCTTT.

This clonotype was detected many times. V usage is TRBV5-1 and J usage is TRBJ2-2; D not certain. Germline-derived CDR1 and CDR2 are SGHRS and YFSETQ. The CDR3 consists of 13 residues. Trimming cost V 4 bases and J 4 bases, with 8 bases left between them. CDR3 in DNA: TGCGCCAGCAGCAGGCTGGGCACCGGGGAGCTGTTTTTT. Its protein product is CASSRLGTGELFF. Full variable domain (rest looked up from reference TRBV5-1 and TRBJ2-2): KAGVTQTPRYLIKTRGQQVTLSCSPISGHRSVSWYQQTPGQGLQFLFEYFSETQRNKGNFPGRFSGRQFSNSRSEMNVSTLELGDSALYLCASSRLGTGELFFGEGSRLTVL.

This clonotype appeared a few times. CDR3 nucleotides: TGCAGTGCGTGGGGACTAGCGGAAAACAATGAGCAGTTCTTC. Translation: CSAWGLAENNEQFF. The J gene is TRBJ2-1, the V gene TRBV20-1, with TRBD2 identical over 11 bases. Trimming took 6 bases from V and 5 from J; bases not matched to a gene: 6. The CDR3 consists of 14 residues. The germline V gene has CDR1 DFQATT and CDR2 SNEGSKA (reference sequence).

The chain carries TRBV12-3 or TRBV12-4 and TRBJ1-1, with unresolved D. V lost 6 bases and J 7 bases, leaving 15 bases between the germline ends. The CDR3 totals 13 residues. This CDR3 reads CASSRKTPLEAFF. In DNA, the CDR3 is TGTGCCAGCAGCCGAAAGACGCCTCTTGAAGCTTTCTTT.